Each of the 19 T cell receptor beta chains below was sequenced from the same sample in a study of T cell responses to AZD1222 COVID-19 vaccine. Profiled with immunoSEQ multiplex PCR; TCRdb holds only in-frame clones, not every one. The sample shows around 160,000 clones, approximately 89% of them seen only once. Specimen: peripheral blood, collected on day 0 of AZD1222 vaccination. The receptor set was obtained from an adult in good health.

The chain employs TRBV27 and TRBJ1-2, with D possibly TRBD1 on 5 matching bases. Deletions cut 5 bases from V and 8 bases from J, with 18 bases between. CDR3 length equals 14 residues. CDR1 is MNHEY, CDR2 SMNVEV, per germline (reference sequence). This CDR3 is CASSETGGSYGYTF. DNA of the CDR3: TGTGCCAGCAGTGAAACGGGGGGATCTTACGGCTACACCTTC.

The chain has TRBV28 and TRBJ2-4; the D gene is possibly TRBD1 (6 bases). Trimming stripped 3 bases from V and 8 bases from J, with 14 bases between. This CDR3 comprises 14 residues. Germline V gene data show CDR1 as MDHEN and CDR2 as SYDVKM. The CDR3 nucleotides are TGTGCCAGCAGTTTTGGGGCAGGGGAAGACATTCAGTACTTC. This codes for CASSFGAGEDIQYF.

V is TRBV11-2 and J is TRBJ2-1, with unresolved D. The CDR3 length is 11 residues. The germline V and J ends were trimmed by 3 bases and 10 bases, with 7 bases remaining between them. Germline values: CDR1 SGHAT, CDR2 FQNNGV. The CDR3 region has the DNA TGTGCCAGCAGCTTCCTCGGGGAGCAGTTCTTC. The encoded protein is CASSFLGEQFF.

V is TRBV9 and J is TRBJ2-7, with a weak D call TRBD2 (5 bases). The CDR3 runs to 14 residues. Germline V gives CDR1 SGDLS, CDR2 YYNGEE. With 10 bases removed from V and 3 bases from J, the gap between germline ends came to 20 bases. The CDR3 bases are TGTGCCGGCCTTTATGACTACCTTTTCTACGAGCAGTACTTC. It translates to CAGLYDYLFYEQYF.

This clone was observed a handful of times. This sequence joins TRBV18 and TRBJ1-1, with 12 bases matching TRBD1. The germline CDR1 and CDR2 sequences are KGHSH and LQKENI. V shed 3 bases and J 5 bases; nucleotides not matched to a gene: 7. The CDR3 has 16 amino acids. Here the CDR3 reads CASSPRPGQGATEAFF. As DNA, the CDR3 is TGTGCCAGCTCACCCCGCCCGGGACAGGGGGCAACTGAAGCTTTCTTT. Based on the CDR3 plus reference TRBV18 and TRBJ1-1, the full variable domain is NAGVMQNPRHLVRRRGQEARLRCSPMKGHSHVYWYRQLPEEGLKFMVYLQKENIIDESGMPKERFSAEFPKEGPSILRIQQVVRGDSAAYFCASSPRPGQGATEAFFGQGTRLTVV.

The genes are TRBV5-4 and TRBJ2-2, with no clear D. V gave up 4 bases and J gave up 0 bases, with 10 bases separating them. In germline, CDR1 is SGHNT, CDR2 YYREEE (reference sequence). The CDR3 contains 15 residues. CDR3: CASSPQAANTGELFF. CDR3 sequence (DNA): TGTGCCAGCAGCCCCCAGGCGGCGAACACCGGGGAGCTGTTTTTT.

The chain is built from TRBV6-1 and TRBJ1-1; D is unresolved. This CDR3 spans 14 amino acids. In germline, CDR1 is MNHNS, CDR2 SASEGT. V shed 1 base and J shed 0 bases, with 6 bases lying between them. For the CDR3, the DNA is TGTGCCAGCAGTGAAGGACGGATGAACACTGAAGCTTTCTTT. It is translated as CASSEGRMNTEAFF.

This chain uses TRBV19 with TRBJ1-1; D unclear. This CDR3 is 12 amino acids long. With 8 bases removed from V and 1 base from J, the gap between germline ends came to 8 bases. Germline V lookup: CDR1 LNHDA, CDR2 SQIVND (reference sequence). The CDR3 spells CASRRRNTEAFF. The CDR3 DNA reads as TGTGCCAGTCGACGGAGGAACACTGAAGCTTTCTTT.

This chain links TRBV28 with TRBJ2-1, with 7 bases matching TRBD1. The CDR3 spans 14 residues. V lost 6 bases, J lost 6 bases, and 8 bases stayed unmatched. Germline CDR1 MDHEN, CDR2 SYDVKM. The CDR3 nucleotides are TGTGCCAGCAGACGGGACAGCCTAACCAATGAGCAGTTCTTC. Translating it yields CASRRDSLTNEQFF.

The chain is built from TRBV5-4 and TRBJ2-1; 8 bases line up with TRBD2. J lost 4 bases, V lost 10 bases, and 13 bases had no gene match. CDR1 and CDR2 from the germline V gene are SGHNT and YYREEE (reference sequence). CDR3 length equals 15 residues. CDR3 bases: TGTGCCTCGTCCGCCACAGCGGGGGAGTACAATGAGCAGTTCTTC. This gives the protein CASSATAGEYNEQFF.

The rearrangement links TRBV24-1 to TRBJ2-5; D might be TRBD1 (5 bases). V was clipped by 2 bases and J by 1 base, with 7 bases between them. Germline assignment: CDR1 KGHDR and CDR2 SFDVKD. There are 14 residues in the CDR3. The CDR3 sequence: CATSDWTTQETQYF. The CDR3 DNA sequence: TGTGCCACCAGTGATTGGACAACCCAAGAGACCCAGTACTTC.

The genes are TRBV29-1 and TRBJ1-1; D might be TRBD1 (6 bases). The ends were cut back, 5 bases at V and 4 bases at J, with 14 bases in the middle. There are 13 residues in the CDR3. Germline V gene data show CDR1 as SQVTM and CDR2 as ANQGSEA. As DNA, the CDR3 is TGCAGCGTTTCTGGGGGGGGCGGCACTGAAGCTTTCTTT. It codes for CSVSGGGGTEAFF.

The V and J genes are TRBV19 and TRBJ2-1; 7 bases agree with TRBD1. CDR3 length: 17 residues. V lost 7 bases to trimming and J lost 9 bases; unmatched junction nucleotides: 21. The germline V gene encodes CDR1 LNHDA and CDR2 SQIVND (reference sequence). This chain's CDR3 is CASTENPGQLGLGEQFF. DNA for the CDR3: TGTGCCAGTACCGAAAACCCGGGACAGTTAGGATTAGGTGAGCAGTTCTTC.

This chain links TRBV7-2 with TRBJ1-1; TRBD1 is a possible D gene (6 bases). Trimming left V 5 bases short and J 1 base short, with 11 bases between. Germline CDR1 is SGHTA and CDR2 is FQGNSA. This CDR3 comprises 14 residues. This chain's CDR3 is CASSVGQTNTEAFF. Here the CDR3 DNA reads TGTGCCAGCAGCGTAGGACAGACGAACACTGAAGCTTTCTTT.

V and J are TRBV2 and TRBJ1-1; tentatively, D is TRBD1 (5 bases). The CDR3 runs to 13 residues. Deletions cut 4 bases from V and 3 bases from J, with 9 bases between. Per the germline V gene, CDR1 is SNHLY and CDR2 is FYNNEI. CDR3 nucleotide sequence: TGTGCCAGCAGTGCAGGGTCGCACACTGAAGCTTTCTTT. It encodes CASSAGSHTEAFF. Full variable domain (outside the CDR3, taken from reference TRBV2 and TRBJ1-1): EPEVTQTPSHQVTQMGQEVILRCVPISNHLYFYWYRQILGQKVEFLVSFYNNEISEKSEIFDDQFSVERPDGSNFTLKIRSTKLEDSAMYFCASSAGSHTEAFFGQGTRLTVV.

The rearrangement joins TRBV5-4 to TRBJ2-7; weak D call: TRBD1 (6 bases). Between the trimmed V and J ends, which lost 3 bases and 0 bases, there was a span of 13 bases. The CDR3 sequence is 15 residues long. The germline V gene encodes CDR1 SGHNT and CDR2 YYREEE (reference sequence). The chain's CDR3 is CASSSGQSHSYEQYF. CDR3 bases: TGTGCCAGCAGCTCCGGACAGAGCCACTCCTACGAGCAGTACTTC.

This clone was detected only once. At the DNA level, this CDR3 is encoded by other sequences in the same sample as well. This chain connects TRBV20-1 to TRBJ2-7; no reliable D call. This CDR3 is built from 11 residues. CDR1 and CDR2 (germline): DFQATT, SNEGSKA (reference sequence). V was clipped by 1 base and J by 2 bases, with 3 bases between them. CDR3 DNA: TGCAGTGCTAGAGGGGCCTACGAGCAGTACTTC. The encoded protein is CSARGAYEQYF.

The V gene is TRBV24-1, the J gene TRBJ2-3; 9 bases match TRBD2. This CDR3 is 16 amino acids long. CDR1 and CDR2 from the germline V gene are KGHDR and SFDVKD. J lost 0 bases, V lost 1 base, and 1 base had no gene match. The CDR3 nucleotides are TGTGCCACCAGTGATTTTACTAGCGGGAGCACAGATACGCAGTATTTT. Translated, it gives CATSDFTSGSTDTQYF.

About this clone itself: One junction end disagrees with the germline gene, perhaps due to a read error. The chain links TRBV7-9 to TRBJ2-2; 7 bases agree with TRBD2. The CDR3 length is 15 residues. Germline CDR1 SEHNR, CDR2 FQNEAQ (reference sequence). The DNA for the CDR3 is TGTGCCAGCAGCTCGCCAGCGGGGAACTCCGGGGAGCTGTTTTTT. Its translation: CASSSPAGNSGELFF.